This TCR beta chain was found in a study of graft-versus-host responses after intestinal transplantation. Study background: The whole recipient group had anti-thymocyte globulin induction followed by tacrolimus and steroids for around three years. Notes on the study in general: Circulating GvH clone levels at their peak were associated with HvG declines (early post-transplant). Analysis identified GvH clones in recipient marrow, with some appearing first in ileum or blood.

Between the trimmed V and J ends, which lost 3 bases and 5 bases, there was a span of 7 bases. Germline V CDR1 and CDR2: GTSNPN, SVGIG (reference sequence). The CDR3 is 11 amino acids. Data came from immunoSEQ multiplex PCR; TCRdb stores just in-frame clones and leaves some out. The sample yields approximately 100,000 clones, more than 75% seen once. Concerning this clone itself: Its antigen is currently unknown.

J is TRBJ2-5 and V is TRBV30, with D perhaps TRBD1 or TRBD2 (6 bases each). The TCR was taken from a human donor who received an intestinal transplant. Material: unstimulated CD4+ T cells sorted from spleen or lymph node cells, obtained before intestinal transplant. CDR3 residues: CAWRGGETQYF. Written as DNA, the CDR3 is TGTGCCTGGAGAGGGGGGGAGACCCAGTACTTC.